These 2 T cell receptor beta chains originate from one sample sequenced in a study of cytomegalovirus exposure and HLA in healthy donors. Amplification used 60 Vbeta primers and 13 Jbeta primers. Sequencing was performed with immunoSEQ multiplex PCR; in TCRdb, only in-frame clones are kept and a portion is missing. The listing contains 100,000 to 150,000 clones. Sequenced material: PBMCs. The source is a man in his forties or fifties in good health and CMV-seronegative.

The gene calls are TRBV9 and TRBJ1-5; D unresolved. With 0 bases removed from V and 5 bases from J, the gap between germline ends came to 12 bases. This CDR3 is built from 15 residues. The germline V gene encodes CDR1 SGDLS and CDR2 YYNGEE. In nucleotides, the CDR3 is TGTGCCAGCAGCGTAGGGGCAGGAGGAGATCAGCCCCAGCATTTT. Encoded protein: CASSVGAGGDQPQHF.

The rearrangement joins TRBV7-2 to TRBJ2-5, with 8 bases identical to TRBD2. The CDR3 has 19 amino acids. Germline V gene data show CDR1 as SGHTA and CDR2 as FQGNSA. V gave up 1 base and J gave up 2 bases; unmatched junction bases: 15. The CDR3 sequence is CASSLEGRGLAGEQETQYF. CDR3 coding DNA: TGTGCCAGCAGCTTAGAAGGGCGGGGGCTAGCGGGTGAACAAGAGACCCAGTACTTC. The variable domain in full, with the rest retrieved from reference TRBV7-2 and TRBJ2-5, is GAGVSQSPSNKVTEKGKDVELRCDPISGHTALYWYRQSLGQGLEFLIYFQGNSAPDKSGLPSDRFSAERTGGSVSTLTIQRTQQEDSAVYLCASSLEGRGLAGEQETQYFGPGTRLLVL.